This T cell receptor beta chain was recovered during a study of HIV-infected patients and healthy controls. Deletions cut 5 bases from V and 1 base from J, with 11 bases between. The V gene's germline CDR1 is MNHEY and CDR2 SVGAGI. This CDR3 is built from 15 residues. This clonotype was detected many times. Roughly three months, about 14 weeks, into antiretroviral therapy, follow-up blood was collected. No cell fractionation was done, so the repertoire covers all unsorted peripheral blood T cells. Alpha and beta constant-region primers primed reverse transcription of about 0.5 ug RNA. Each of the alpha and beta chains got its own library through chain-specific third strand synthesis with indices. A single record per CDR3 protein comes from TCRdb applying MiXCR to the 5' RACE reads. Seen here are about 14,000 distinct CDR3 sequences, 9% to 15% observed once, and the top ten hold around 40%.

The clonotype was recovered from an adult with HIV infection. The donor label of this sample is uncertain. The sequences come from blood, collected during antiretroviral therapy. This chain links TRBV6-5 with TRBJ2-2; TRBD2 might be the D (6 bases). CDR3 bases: TGTGCCAGCAGTACCCTGGGGGGGAACACCGGGGAGCTGTTTTTT. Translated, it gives CASSTLGGNTGELFF.